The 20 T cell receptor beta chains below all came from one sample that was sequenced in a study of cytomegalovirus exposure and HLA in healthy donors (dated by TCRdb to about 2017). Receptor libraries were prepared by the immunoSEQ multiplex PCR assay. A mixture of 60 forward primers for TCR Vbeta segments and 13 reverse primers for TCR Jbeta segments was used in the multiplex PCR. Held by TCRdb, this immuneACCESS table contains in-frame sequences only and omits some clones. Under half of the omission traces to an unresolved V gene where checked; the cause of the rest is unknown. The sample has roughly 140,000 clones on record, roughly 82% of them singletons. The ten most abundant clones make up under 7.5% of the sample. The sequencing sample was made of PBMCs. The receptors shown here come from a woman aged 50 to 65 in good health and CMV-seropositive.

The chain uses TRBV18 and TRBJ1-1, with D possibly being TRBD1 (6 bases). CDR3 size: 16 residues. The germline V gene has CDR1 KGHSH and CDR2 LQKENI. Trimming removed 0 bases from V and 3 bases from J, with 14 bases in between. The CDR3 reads CASSPPGRGKDTEAFF. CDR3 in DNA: TGTGCCAGCTCACCACCGGGGAGGGGGAAGGACACTGAAGCTTTCTTT.

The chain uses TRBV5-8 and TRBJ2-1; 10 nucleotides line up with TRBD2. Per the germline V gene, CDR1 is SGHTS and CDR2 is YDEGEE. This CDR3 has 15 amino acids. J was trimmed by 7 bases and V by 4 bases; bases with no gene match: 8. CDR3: CASSRGSGGGNEQFF. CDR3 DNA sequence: TGTGCCAGCAGCCGGGGGAGCGGGGGGGGTAATGAGCAGTTCTTC.

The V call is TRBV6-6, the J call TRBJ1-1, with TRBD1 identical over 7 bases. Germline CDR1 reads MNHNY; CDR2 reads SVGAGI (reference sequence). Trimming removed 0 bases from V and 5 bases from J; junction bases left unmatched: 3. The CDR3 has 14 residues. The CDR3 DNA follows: TGTGCCAGCAGTTACTCGTCAGGGGGTACTGAAGCTTTCTTT. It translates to CASSYSSGGTEAFF.

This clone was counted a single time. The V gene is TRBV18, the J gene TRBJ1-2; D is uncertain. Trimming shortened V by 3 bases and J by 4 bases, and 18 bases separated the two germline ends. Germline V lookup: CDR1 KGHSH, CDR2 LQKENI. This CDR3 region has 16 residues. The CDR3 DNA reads TGTGCCAGCTCACCGCTCGGGGAGAGAGTCCTCTATGGCTACACCTTC. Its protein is CASSPLGERVLYGYTF.

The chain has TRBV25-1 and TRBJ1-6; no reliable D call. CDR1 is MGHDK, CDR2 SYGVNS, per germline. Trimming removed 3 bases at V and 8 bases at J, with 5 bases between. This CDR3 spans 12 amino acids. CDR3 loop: CASSEAHSPLHF. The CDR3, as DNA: TGTGCCAGCAGTGAGGCCCATTCACCCCTCCACTTT.

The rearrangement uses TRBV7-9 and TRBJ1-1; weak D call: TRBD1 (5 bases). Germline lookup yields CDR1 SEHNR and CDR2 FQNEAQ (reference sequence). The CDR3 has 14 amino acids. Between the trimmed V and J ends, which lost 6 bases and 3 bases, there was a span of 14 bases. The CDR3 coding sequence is TGTGCCAGCAGTCCGTATGACAGCGACACTGAAGCTTTCTTT. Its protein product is CASSPYDSDTEAFF. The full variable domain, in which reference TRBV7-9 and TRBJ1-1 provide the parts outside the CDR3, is DTGVSQNPRHKITKRGQNVTFRCDPISEHNRLYWYRQTLGQGPEFLTYFQNEAQLEKSRLLSDRFSAERPKGSFSTLEIQRTEQGDSAMYLCASSPYDSDTEAFFGQGTRLTVV.

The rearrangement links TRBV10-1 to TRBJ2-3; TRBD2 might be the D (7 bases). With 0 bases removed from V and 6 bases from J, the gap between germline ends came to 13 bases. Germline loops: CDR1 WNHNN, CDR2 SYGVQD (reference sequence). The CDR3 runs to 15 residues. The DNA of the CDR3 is TGCGCCAGCAGTGAGTCGAGGGGGGGGGTGGATACGCAGTATTTT. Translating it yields CASSESRGGVDTQYF.

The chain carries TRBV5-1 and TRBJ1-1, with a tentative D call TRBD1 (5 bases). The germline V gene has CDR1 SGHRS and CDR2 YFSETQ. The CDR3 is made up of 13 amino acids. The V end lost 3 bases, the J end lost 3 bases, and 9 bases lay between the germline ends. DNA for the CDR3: TGCGCCAGCAGCTGGGGCAAGGACACTGAAGCTTTCTTT. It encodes CASSWGKDTEAFF.

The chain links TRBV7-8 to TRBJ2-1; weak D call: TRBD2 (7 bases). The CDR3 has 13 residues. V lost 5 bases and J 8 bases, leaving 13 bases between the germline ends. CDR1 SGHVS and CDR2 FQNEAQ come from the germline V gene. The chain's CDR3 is CASSLGGGDEQFF. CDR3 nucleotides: TGTGCCAGCAGCCTAGGGGGGGGCGATGAGCAGTTCTTC.

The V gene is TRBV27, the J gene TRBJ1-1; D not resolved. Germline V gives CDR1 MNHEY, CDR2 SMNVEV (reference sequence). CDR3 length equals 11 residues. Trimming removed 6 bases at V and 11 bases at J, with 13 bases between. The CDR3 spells CASSNQRGAFF. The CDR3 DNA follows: TGTGCCAGCAGCAATCAAAGAGGGGCTTTCTTT.

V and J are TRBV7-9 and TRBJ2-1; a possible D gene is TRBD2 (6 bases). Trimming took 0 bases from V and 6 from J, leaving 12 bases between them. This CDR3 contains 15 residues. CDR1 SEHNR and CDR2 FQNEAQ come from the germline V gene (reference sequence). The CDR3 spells CASSLAEQGGNEQFF. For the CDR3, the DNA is TGTGCCAGCAGCTTAGCGGAGCAGGGAGGCAATGAGCAGTTCTTC.

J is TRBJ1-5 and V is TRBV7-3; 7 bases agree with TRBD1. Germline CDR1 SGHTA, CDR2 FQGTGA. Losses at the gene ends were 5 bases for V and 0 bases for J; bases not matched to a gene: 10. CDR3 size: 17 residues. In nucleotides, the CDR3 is TGTGCCAGCAGCATACGACAGGGCCCTTATAGCAATCAGCCCCAGCATTTT. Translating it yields CASSIRQGPYSNQPQHF.

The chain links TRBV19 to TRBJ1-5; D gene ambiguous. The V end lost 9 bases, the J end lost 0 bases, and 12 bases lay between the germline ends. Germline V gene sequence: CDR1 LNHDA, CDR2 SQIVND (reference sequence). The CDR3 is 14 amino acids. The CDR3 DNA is TGTGCCAGCCAAGGGAGGGCTAGCAATCAGCCCCAGCATTTT. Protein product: CASQGRASNQPQHF.

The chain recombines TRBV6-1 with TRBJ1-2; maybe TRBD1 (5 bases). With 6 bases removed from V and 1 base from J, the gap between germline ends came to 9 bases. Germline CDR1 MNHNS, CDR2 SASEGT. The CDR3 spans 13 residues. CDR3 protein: CASSYDSNYGYTF. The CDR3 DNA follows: TGTGCCAGCAGCTATGACAGTAACTATGGCTACACCTTC.

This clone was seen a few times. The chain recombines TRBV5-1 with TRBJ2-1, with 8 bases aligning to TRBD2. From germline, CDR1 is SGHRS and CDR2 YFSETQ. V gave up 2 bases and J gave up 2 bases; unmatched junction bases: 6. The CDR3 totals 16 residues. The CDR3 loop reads CASSLVPGLAYNEQFF. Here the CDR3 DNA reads TGCGCCAGCAGCTTAGTCCCGGGACTAGCCTACAATGAGCAGTTCTTC.

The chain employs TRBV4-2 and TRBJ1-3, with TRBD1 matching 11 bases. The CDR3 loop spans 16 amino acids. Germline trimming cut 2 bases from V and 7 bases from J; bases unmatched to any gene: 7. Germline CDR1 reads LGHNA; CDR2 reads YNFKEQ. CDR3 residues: CASSQPGDRGFNTIYF. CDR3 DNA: TGTGCCAGCAGCCAACCCGGGGACAGGGGGTTTAACACCATATATTTT.

The CDR3 nucleotides are TGTGCCAGCAGTCTAAGCGACAGGGGCTACGAGCAGTACTTC. Amino acid sequence: CASSLSDRGYEQYF. This sequence joins TRBV27 and TRBJ2-7, with TRBD1 matching over 8 bases. Trimming removed 5 bases from V and 3 bases from J; junction bases left unmatched: 6. Germline V gene lookup returns CDR1 MNHEY and CDR2 SMNVEV (reference sequence). The CDR3 contains 14 residues.

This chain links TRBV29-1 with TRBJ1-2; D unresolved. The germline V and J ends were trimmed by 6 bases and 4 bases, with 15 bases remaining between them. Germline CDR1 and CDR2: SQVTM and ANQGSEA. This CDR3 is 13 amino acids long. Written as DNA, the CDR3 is TGCAGCGTCCCTGGTCGGGGTGTCTATGGCTACACCTTC. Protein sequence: CSVPGRGVYGYTF.

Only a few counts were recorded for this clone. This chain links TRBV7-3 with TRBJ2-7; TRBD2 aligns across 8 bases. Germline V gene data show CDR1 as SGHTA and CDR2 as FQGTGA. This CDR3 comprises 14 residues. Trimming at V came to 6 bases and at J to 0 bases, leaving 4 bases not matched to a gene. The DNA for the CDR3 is TGTGCCAGCAGTCCGGGGGGGAGCTCCTACGAGCAGTACTTC. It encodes CASSPGGSSYEQYF.

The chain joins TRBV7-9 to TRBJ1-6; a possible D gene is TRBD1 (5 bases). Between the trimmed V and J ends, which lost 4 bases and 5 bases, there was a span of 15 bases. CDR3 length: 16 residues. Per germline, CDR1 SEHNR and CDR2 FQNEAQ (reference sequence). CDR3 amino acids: CASSSGYGGDNSPLHF. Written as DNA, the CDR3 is TGTGCCAGCAGCTCTGGTTACGGGGGTGATAATTCACCCCTCCACTTT. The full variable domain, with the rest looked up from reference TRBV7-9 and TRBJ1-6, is DTGVSQNPRHKITKRGQNVTFRCDPISEHNRLYWYRQTLGQGPEFLTYFQNEAQLEKSRLLSDRFSAERPKGSFSTLEIQRTEQGDSAMYLCASSSGYGGDNSPLHFGNGTRLTVT.